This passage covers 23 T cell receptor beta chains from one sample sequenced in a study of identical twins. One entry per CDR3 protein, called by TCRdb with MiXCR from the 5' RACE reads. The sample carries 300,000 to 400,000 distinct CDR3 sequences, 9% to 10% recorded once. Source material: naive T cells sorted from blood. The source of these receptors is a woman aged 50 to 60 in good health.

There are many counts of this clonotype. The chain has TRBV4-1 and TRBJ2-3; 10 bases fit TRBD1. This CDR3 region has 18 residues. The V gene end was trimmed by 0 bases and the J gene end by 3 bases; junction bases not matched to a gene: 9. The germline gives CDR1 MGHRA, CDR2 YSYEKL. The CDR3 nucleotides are TGCGCCAGCAGCCAAGATCTTGAGGGACAGGGGAGGACAGATACGCAGTATTTT. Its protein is CASSQDLEGQGRTDTQYF.

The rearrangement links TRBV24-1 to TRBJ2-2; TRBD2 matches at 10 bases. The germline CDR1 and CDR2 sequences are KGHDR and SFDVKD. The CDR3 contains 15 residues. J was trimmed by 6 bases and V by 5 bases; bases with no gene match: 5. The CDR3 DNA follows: TGTGCCACCAGTGGGCTAGCGGGAGCCGCCGGGGAGCTGTTTTTT. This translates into CATSGLAGAAGELFF.

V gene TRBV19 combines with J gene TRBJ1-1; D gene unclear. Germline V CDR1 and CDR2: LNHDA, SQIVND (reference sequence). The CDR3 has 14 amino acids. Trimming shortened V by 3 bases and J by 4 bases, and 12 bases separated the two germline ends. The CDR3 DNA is TGTGCCAGTAGTATGTTAGGTGGGCTCACTGAAGCTTTCTTT. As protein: CASSMLGGLTEAFF. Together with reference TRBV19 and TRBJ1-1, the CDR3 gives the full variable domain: DGGITQSPKYLFRKEGQNVTLSCEQNLNHDAMYWYRQDPGQGLRLIYYSQIVNDFQKGDIAEGYSVSREKKESFPLTVTSAQKNPTAFYLCASSMLGGLTEAFFGQGTRLTVV.

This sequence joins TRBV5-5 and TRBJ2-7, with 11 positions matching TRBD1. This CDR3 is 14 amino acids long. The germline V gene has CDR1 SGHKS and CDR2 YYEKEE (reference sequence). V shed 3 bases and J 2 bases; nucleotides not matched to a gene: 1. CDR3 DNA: TGTGCCAGCAGCTGGGGACAGGGGGCCTACGAGCAGTACGTC. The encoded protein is CASSWGQGAYEQYV.

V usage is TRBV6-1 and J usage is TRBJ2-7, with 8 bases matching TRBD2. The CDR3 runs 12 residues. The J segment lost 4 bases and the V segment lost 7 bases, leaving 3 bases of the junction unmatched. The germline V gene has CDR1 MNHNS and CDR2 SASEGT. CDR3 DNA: TGTGCCAGCATTGCGGGAGGTTACGAGCAGTACGTC. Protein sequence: CASIAGGYEQYV.

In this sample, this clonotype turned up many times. CDR3 sequence: CASSFDGPTEAFF. The CDR3, as DNA: TGCGCCAGCAGCTTCGACGGTCCCACTGAAGCTTTCTTT. This chain connects TRBV5-1 to TRBJ1-1; D gene unclear. V lost 2 bases and J lost 4, with 9 bases in between. CDR1 is SGHRS, CDR2 YFSETQ, per germline. This CDR3 spans 13 amino acids.

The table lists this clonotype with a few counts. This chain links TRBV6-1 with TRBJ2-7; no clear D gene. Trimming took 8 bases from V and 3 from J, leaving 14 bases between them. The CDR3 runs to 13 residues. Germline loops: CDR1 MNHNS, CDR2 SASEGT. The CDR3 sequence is CASCGKGFYEQYF. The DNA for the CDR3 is TGTGCCAGCTGTGGGAAAGGCTTCTACGAGCAGTACTTC.

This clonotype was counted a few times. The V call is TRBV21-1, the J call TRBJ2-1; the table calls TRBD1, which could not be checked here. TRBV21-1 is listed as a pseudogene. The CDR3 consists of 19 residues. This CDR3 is CASSSGDERGRSSYNEQFF. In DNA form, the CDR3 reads TGTGCCAGCAGTTCGGGGGATGAGAGGGGGCGGAGCTCCTACAATGAGCAGTTCTTC.

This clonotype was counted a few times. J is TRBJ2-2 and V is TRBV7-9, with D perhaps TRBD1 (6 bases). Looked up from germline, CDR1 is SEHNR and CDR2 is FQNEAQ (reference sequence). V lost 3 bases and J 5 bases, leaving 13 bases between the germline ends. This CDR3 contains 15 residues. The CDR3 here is CASSFRTVETGELFF. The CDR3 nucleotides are TGTGCCAGCAGCTTTAGGACAGTGGAGACCGGGGAGCTGTTTTTT.

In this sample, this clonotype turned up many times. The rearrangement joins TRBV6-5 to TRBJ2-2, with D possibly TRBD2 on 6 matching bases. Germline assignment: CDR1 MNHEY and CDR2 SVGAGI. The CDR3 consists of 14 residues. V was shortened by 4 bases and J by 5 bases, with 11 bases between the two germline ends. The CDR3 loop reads CASSLAGRTGELFF. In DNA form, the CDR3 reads TGTGCCAGCAGTTTGGCAGGGAGGACCGGGGAGCTGTTTTTT.

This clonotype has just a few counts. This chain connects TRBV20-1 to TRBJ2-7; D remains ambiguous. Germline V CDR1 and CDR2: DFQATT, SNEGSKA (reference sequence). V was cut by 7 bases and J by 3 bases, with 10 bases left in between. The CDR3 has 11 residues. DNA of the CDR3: TGCAGTGTCACGGGCAACTACGAGCAGTACGTC. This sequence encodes CSVTGNYEQYV.

CDR3: CASSYAPAGEKLFF. Here the CDR3 DNA reads TGTGCCAGCAGTTACGCACCGGCGGGAGAAAAACTGTTTTTT. The chain joins TRBV12-3 or TRBV12-4 to TRBJ1-4, with D uncertain. The CDR3 is 14 residues long. Trimming removed 4 bases at V and 8 bases at J, with 14 bases between.

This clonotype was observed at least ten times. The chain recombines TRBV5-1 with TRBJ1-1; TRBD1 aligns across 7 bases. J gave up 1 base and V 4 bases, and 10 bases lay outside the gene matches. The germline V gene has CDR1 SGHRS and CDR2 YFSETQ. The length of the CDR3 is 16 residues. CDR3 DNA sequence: TGCGCCAGCAGCCCAGACCCGACAGGGCGGAACACTGAAGCTTTCTTT. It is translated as CASSPDPTGRNTEAFF.

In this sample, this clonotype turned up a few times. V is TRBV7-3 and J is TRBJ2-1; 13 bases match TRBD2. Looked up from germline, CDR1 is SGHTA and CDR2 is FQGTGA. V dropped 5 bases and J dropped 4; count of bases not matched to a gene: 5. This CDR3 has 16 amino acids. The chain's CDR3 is CASSDQGLAGYNEQFF. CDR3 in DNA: TGTGCCAGCAGCGATCAGGGACTAGCGGGGTACAATGAGCAGTTCTTC.

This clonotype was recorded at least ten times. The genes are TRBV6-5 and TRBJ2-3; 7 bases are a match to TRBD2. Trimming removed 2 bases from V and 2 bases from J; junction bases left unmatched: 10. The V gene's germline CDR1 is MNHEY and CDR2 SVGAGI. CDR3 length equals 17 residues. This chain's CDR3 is CASSYGAGPSSTDTQYF. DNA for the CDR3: TGTGCCAGCAGTTACGGAGCGGGGCCTTCTTCCACAGATACGCAGTATTTT.

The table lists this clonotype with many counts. The CDR3 DNA is TGCAGCGTCGCGACAGGGCCCGGGGAGCTGTTTTTT. Its protein product is CSVATGPGELFF. This chain links TRBV29-1 with TRBJ2-2; 7 bases map to TRBD1. CDR1 and CDR2 from the germline V gene are SQVTM and ANQGSEA. V lost 6 bases to trimming and J lost 6 bases; unmatched junction nucleotides: 4. CDR3 length: 12 amino acids.

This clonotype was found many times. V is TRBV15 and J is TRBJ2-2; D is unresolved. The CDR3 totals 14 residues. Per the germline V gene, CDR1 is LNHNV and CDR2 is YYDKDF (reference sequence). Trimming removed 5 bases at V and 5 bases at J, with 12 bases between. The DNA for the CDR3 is TGTGCCACCAGCCGGGTGGGCCGGACCGGGGAGCTGTTTTTT. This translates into CATSRVGRTGELFF.

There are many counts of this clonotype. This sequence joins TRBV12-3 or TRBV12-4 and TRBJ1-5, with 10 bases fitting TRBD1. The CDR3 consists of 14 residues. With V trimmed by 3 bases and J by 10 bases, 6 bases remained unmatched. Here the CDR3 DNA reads TGTGCCAGCAGTTTGGGGGACAGGGGTATCCCCCAGCATTTT. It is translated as CASSLGDRGIPQHF.

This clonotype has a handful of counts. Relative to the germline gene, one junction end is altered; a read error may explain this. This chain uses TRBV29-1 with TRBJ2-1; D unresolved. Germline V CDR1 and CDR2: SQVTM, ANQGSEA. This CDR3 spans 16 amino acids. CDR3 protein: CSVEDLRTLTYTEQFF. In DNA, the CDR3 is TGCAGCGTTGAAGATCTTCGGACCTTAACCTACACTGAGCAGTTCTTC.

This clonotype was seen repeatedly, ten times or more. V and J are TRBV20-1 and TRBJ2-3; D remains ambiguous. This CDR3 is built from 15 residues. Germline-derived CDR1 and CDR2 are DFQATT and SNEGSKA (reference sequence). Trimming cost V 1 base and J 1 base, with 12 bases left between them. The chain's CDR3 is CSARVLGGRTDTQYF. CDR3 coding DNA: TGCAGTGCTAGAGTCCTTGGCGGTCGCACAGATACGCAGTATTTT.

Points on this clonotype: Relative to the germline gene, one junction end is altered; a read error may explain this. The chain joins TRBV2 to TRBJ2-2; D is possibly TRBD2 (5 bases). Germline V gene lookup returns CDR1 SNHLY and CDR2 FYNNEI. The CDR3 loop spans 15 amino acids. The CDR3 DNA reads TGTGCCAGCAGTGAAGCGCGTGGTTGGACCGGGGAGCTGGTTTTT. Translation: CASSEARGWTGELVF. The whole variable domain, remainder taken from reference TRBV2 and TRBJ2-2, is EPEVTQTPSHQVTQMGQEVILRCVPISNHLYFYWYRQILGQKVEFLVSFYNNEISEKSEIFDDQFSVERPDGSNFTLKIRSTKLEDSAMYFCASSEARGWTGELVFGEGSRLTVL.

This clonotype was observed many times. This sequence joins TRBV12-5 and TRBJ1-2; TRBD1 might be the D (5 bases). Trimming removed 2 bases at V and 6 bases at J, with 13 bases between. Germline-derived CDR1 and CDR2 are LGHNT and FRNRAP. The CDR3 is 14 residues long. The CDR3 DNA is TGTGCTAGTGGTTTGCCCCCGGGGACGGATGGCTACACCTTC. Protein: CASGLPPGTDGYTF.

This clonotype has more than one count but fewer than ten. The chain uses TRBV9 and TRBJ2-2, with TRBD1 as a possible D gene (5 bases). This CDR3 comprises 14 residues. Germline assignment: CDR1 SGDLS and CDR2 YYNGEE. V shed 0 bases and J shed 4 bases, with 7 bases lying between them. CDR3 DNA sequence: TGTGCCAGCAGCGTAGAAACAGGCACCGGGGAGCTGTTTTTT. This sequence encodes CASSVETGTGELFF.